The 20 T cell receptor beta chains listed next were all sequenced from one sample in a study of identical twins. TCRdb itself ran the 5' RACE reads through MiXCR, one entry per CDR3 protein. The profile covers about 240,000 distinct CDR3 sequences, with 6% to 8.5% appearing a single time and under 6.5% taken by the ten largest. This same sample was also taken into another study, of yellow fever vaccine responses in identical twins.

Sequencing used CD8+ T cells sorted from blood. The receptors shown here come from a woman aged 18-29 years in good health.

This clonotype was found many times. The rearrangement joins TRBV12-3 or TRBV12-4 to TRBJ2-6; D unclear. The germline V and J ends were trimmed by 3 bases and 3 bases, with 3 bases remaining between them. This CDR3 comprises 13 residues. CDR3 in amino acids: CASSLGGANVLTF. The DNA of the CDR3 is TGTGCCAGCAGTTTGGGTGGGGCCAACGTCCTGACTTTC.

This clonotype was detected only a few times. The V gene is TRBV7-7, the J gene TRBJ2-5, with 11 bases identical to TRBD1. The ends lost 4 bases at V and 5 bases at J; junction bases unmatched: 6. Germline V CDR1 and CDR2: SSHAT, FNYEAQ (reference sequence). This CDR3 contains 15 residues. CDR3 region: CASSYGQGAVETQYF. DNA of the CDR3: TGTGCCAGCAGCTACGGACAGGGGGCTGTGGAGACCCAGTACTTC. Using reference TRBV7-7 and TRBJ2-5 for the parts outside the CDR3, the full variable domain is GAGVSQSPRYKVTKRGQDVTLRCDPISSHATLYWYQQALGQGPEFLTYFNYEAQPDKSGLPSDRFSAERPEGSISTLTIQRTEQRDSAMYRCASSYGQGAVETQYFGPGTRLLVL.

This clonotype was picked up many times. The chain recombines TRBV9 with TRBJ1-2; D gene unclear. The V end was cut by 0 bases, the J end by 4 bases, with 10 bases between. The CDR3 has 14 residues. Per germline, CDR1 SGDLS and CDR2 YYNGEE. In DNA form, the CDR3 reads TGTGCCAGCAGCGTAGGGGAATCGACCTATGGCTACACCTTC. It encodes CASSVGESTYGYTF.

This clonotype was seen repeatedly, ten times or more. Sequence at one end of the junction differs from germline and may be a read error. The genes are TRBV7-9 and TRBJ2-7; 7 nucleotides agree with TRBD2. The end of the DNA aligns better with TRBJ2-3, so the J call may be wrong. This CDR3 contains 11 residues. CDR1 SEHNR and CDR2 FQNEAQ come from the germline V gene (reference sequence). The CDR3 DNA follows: TGCGCCAGCAGCTTGGCGGGAGAACAGTATTTT. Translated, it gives CASSLAGEQYF.

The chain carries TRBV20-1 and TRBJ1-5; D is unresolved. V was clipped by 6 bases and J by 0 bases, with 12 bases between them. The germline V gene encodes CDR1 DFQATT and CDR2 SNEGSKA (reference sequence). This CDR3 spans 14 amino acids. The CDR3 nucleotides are TGCAGTGCGCTGCGACTTGATAGCAATCAGCCCCAGCATTTT. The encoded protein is CSALRLDSNQPQHF.

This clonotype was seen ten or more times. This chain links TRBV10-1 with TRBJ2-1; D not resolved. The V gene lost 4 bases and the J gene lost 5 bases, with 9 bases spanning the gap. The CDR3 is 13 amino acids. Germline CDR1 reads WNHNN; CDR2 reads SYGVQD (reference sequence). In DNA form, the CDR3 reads TGCGCCAGCAGTGTAGGGCCGGACAATGAGCAGTTCTTC. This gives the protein CASSVGPDNEQFF.

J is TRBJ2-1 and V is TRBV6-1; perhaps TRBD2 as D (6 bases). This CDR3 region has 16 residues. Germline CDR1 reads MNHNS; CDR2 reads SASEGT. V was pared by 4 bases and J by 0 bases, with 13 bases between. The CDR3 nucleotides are TGTGCCAGCAGTGCATATAGCGGCAGCTCCTACAATGAGCAGTTCTTC. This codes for CASSAYSGSSYNEQFF.

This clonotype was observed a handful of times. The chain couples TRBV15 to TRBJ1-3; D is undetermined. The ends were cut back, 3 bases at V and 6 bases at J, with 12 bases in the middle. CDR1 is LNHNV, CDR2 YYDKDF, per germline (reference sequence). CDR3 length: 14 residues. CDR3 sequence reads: CATSSPGDPNTIYF. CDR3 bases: TGTGCCACCAGCAGTCCGGGAGACCCAAACACCATATATTTT.

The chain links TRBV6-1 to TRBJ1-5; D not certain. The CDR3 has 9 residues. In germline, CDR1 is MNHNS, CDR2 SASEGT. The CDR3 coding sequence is TGTGGTTCTAATCAGCCCCAGCATTTT. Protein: CGSNQPQHF.

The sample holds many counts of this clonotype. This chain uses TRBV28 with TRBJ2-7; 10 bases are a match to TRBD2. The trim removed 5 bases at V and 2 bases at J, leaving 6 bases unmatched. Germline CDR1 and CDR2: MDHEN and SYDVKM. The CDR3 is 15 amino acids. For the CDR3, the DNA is TGTGCCAGCAGTCCGACTAGCGGGTCCCCCTACGAGCAGTACTTC. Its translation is CASSPTSGSPYEQYF.

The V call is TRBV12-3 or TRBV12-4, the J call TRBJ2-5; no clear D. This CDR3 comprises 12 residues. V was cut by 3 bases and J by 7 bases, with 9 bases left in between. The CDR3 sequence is CASSLGGATQYF. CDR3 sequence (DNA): TGTGCCAGCAGTTTGGGTGGAGCGACCCAGTACTTC.

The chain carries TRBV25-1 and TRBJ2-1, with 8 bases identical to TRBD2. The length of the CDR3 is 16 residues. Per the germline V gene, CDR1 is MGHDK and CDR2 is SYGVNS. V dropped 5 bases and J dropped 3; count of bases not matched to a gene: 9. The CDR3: CASSQLGRGDYNEQFF. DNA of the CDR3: TGTGCCAGCAGTCAGCTGGGGCGGGGGGACTACAATGAGCAGTTCTTC.

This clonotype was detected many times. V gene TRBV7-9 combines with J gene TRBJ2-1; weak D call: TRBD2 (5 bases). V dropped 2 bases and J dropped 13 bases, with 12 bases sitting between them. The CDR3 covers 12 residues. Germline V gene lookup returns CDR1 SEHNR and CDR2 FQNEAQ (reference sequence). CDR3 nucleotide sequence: TGTGCCAGCAGCTTAACAAGTGAGGGTCAGTTCTTC. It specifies CASSLTSEGQFF. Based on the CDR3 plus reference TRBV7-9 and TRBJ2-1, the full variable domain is DTGVSQNPRHKITKRGQNVTFRCDPISEHNRLYWYRQTLGQGPEFLTYFQNEAQLEKSRLLSDRFSAERPKGSFSTLEIQRTEQGDSAMYLCASSLTSEGQFFGPGTRLTVL.

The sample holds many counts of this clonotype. The CDR3 spells CSARTGGAAVETQYF. CDR3 nucleotide sequence: TGCAGCGCCAGAACAGGGGGCGCGGCCGTAGAGACCCAGTACTTC. The V and J genes are TRBV29-1 and TRBJ2-5, with 9 bases lining up with TRBD1. This CDR3 region has 15 residues. J gave up 4 bases and V 7 bases, and 13 bases lay outside the gene matches. Germline V lookup: CDR1 SQVTM, CDR2 ANQGSEA. The whole variable domain, remainder taken from reference TRBV29-1 and TRBJ2-5, is SAVISQKPSRDICQRGTSLTIQCQVDSQVTMMFWYRQQPGQSLTLIATANQGSEATYESGFVIDKFPISRPNLTFSTLTVSNMSPEDSSIYLCSARTGGAAVETQYFGPGTRLLVL.

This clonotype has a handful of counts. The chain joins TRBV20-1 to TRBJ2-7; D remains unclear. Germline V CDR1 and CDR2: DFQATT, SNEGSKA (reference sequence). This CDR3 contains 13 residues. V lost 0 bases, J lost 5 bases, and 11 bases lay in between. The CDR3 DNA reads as TGCAGTGCTAGAGATCTTGACTTTGACGAGCAGTACTTC. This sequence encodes CSARDLDFDEQYF.

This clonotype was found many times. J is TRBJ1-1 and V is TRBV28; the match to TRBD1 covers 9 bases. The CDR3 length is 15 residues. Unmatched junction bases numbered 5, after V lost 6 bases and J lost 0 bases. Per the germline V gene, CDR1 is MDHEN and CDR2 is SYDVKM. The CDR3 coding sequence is TGTGCCAGCAGCATGGGACAGGGCCTGAACACTGAAGCTTTCTTT. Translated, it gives CASSMGQGLNTEAFF.

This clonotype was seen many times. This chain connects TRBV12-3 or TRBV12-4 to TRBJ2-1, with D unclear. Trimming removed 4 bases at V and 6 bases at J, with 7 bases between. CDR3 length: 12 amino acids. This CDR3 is CASSSRANEQFF. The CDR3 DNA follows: TGTGCCAGCAGTTCCCGGGCCAATGAGCAGTTCTTC.

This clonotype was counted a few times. In DNA form, the CDR3 reads TGTGCCAGCAGTTCCAGACAGGGGGCCGATGGCTACACCTTC. Amino acids: CASSSRQGADGYTF. The chain combines TRBV27 with TRBJ1-2; 10 positions match TRBD1. CDR1 MNHEY and CDR2 SMNVEV come from the germline V gene (reference sequence). J was trimmed by 6 bases and V by 4 bases; bases with no gene match: 5. CDR3 length: 14 amino acids.

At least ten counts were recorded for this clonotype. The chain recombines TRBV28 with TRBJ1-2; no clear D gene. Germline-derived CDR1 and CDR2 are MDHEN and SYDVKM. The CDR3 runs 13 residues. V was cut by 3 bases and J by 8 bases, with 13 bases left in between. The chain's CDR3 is CASSLRALEGYTF. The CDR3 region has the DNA TGTGCCAGCAGTTTGAGGGCTCTAGAGGGCTACACCTTC.

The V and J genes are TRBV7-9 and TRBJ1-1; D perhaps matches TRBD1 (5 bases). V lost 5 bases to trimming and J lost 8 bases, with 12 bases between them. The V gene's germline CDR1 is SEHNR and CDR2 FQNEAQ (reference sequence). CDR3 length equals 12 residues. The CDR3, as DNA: TGTGCCAGCAGCCACGTCTACAGGGAAGCTTTCTTT. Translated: CASSHVYREAFF.